Here is one T cell receptor (beta chain) with its context. Its target is not known. The V gene's germline CDR1 is SQVTM and CDR2 ANQGSEA. Trimming pared 4 bases from V and 6 bases from J, leaving 22 bases between. The CDR3 is 16 amino acids. Focal radiation plus CTLA-4 blockade with ipilimumab was given to patients with chemo-refractory metastatic non-small-cell lung cancer. This sample was included in a study of radiotherapy plus CTLA-4 blockade in lung cancer. Clones were sequenced by immunoSEQ multiplex PCR, and TCRdb holds only the in-frame ones, with some missing. The repertoire holds over 85,000 clones, with about four fifths as singletons. Findings and caveats of the study: Dynamics of early blood T cell clones, together with interferon-beta, were reportedly the best predictors of response. In blood, after radiotherapy plus ipilimumab, tumor-derived TCR clones expanded.

This receptor was identified in a human donor with non-small cell lung cancer who had a partial response to radiotherapy plus ipilimumab. Some clones in this sample may be carry-over from other donors' samples. The chain combines TRBV29-1 with TRBJ2-1, with a possible D match to TRBD1 (6 bases). Specimen: peripheral blood, collected from a patient treated with radiotherapy plus ipilimumab. The DNA of the CDR3 is TGCAGCGTTGGAAGGGGCTACAGGGTGGCTAGCAATGAGCAGTTCTTC. Translated, it gives CSVGRGYRVASNEQFF.